A selection of T cell receptor beta chains follows, all from one sample in a study of cytomegalovirus exposure and HLA in healthy donors. Sequencing used immunoSEQ multiplex PCR; TCRdb keeps in-frame clones, though not all of them. Of fewer than 70,000 clones in the sample, around 74% were seen once. The sequenced sample was PBMCs. Source of these receptors: a woman aged 55-70 years in good health and CMV-seropositive. The CDR3 runs from the conserved cysteine through the conserved F or W. The order of the fields is D gene, J gene, V gene, clone size, CDR3 protein, CDR3 DNA. The D gene is left open where the match is weak. Clone size appears in some rows only: once, few, many, or a class for an expanded clone.

.	TRBJ2-5	TRBV6-6	.	CASSPEGGLGGTQYF	TGTGCCAGCAGCCCGGAGGGCGGTTTGGGGGGAACCCAGTACTTC
TRBD1	TRBJ1-2	TRBV5-1	.	CASSHGTASTYGYTF	TGCGCCAGCAGCCACGGGACAGCCTCAACGTATGGCTACACCTTC
.	TRBJ1-4	TRBV30	.	CAWSGTIEKLFF	TGTGCCTGGAGTGGTACAATTGAAAAACTGTTTTTT
.	TRBJ1-2	TRBV20-1	.	CSAWGGGYTF	TGCAGTGCATGGGGAGGTGGCTACACCTTC
.	TRBJ1-2	TRBV6-1	once	CASIPQGGGNYGYTF	TGTGCCAGCATCCCCCAAGGGGGGGGGAACTATGGCTACACCTTC
TRBD1	TRBJ2-3	TRBV5-1	once	CASSLAQGTDTQYF	TGCGCCAGCAGCTTGGCACAGGGGACAGATACGCAGTATTTT
.	TRBJ1-6	TRBV7-2	.	CASSLDSHNSPLHF	TGTGCCAGCAGCTTAGACAGCCATAATTCACCCCTCCACTTT
TRBD1	TRBJ1-6	TRBV7-8	.	CASSADRAHSPLHF	TGTGCCAGCAGCGCAGACAGGGCCCATTCACCCCTCCACTTT
.	TRBJ1-2	TRBV6-5	.	CASSYSRADYGYTF	TGTGCCAGCAGTTACTCGCGGGCCGACTATGGCTACACCTTC
.	TRBJ1-5	TRBV30	.	CAWSSIGNQPQHF	TGTGCCTGGAGCAGTATCGGCAATCAGCCCCAGCATTTT
TRBD1	TRBJ2-7	TRBV11-2	.	CASSLRKSGGYEQYF	TGTGCCAGCAGCTTAAGAAAGTCAGGGGGTTACGAGCAGTACTTC
TRBD2	TRBJ2-4	TRBV30	.	CAWSPSGSTNIQYF	TGTGCCTGGAGCCCTAGCGGGAGCACAAACATTCAGTACTTC
.	TRBJ1-3	TRBV10-3	.	CASLQGSLDTIYF	TGTGCGAGTCTGCAGGGGTCTTTGGACACCATATATTTT
.	TRBJ1-2	TRBV29-1	.	CSVVAGMGYTF	TGCAGCGTTGTCGCCGGGATGGGATACACCTTC
TRBD2	TRBJ2-5	TRBV19	.	CASSMRETGETRYF	TGTGCCAGTAGTATGCGGGAGACGGGAGAGACCCGGTACTTC
TRBD1	TRBJ2-7	TRBV19	.	CASSNRGTYEQYF	TGTGCCAGTAGCAACAGGGGCACCTACGAGCAGTACTTC
.	TRBJ1-5	TRBV19	.	CASSMAVYSNQPQHF	TGTGCCAGTAGTATGGCAGTTTATAGCAATCAGCCCCAGCATTTT
TRBD1	TRBJ1-4	TRBV30	few	CAWTGGDEKLFF	TGTGCCTGGACAGGGGGCGATGAAAAACTGTTTTTT
.	TRBJ1-1	TRBV11-3	.	CASKQSGGADTEAFF	TGTGCCAGTAAACAGAGCGGGGGCGCGGACACTGAAGCTTTCTTT
.	TRBJ1-2	TRBV5-1	.	CASSSEGMFGYTF	TGCGCCAGCAGCTCTGAGGGTATGTTTGGCTACACCTTC
TRBD1	TRBJ1-3	TRBV5-5	.	CASSLAAGQISGNTIYF	TGTGCCAGCAGCTTGGCCGCGGGACAGATCTCTGGAAACACCATATATTTT
.	TRBJ1-5	TRBV2	.	CASSDQGSNQPQHF	TGTGCCAGCAGTGATCAGGGTAGCAATCAGCCCCAGCATTTT
TRBD2	TRBJ2-1	TRBV11-2	.	CASSLETSGGAVDEQFF	TGTGCCAGCAGCTTAGAAACTAGCGGGGGGGCCGTGGATGAGCAGTTCTTC
.	TRBJ1-1	TRBV30	.	CAWGQSNTEAFF	TGTGCCTGGGGACAGTCGAACACTGAAGCTTTCTTT
.	TRBJ1-1	TRBV5-1	few	CASSLDGMNTEAFF	TGCGCCAGCAGCTTGGACGGTATGAACACTGAAGCTTTCTTT
TRBD2	TRBJ2-3	TRBV2	few	CASSLTTSGSYTDTQYF	TGTGCCAGCAGCCTGACCACTAGCGGGAGTTACACAGATACGCAGTATTTT
TRBD1	TRBJ1-1	TRBV30	.	CAWSTGQGNTEAFF	TGTGCCTGGAGTACGGGACAGGGGAACACTGAAGCTTTCTTT
.	TRBJ1-4	TRBV6-6	.	CASRRVPTTNEKLFF	TGTGCCAGCAGGAGAGTACCGACAACTAATGAAAAACTGTTTTTT
.	TRBJ2-1	TRBV9	.	CASSVGGQLSLPSEQFF	TGTGCCAGCAGCGTAGGGGGCCAACTAAGTCTCCCAAGTGAGCAGTTCTTC